Presented here are 19 T cell receptor beta chains from one specimen sequenced in a study of T-cell reconstitution after alpha-beta-depleted transplantation in children. For TCRbeta, the library was prepared with unique molecular identifiers. A single record per CDR3 protein comes from TCRdb applying MiXCR to the PCR reads. The repertoire holds hundreds of thousands of distinct CDR3 sequences, 15% to 20% seen once, with around 41% in the top ten. Material: PBMCs, mostly from graft donor cells, obtained 360 days after TCRalphabeta/CD19-depleted stem cell transplant. The receptors shown here come from a male patient between 2 and 15 years old who had a stem cell transplant for acute lymphoblastic leukemia, so the T cells may come from the graft donor.

This clonotype was recorded a few times. The rearrangement uses TRBV20-1 and TRBJ1-3, with D perhaps matching TRBD1 (5 bases). The CDR3 consists of 18 residues. Germline CDR1 is DFQATT and CDR2 is SNEGSKA (reference sequence). V was clipped by 6 bases and J by 2 bases, with 26 bases between them. The CDR3 is CSALATESVQSAGNTIYF. The CDR3 nucleotides read TGCAGTGCGCTAGCGACAGAGTCGGTCCAGTCAGCTGGAAACACCATATATTTT.

The chain links TRBV28 to TRBJ1-5; 8 bases map to TRBD1. V shed 6 bases, J shed 8 bases, and the junction held 9 bases outside the gene matches. The CDR3 spans 14 residues. Germline values: CDR1 MDHEN, CDR2 SYDVKM. The chain's CDR3 is CASSPTGDVEPQHF. CDR3 DNA: TGTGCCAGCAGCCCGACAGGGGATGTGGAGCCCCAGCATTTT.

The table lists this clonotype with a few counts. This chain links TRBV28 with TRBJ1-5, with a weak D call TRBD1 (6 bases). V was clipped by 5 bases and J by 1 base, with 12 bases between them. CDR1 is MDHEN and CDR2 is SYDVKM in the germline V gene. CDR3 length: 15 residues. CDR3 residues: CASSALRGSNQPQHF. DNA for the CDR3: TGTGCCAGCAGTGCCCTAAGGGGGAGCAATCAGCCCCAGCATTTT.

The count of this clonotype is one. The chain employs TRBV30 and TRBJ2-7, with 7 bases that match TRBD1. Germline CDR1 reads GTSNPN; CDR2 reads SVGIG (reference sequence). This CDR3 is built from 13 residues. Trimming cost V 8 bases and J 2 bases; bases outside gene matches: 9. DNA of the CDR3: TGTGCCAGTGACAGGGTGGGAGCCTACGAGCAGTACTTC. Translated, it gives CASDRVGAYEQYF.

In this sample, this clonotype turned up many times. The chain employs TRBV10-3 and TRBJ2-3; tentative D call: TRBD2 (6 bases). Germline V CDR1 and CDR2: ENHRY, SYGVKD. The CDR3 is made up of 14 amino acids. Trimming removed 8 bases at V and 0 bases at J, with 12 bases between. The CDR3, as DNA: TGTGCCATCGGGTTAGCGGTAAGCACAGATACGCAGTATTTT. Translated, it gives CAIGLAVSTDTQYF.

This clonotype was counted at least ten times. The V call is TRBV28, the J call TRBJ1-4, with D unresolved. CDR1 and CDR2 from the germline V gene are MDHEN and SYDVKM. There are 14 residues in the CDR3. Trimming took off 7 bases at V and 6 bases at J, with 15 bases between the two ends. As DNA, the CDR3 is TGTGCCAGCATGCGGGTCTCGAAAGATGAAAAACTGTTTTTT. Its translation is CASMRVSKDEKLFF.

This clonotype was detected ten times or more. J is TRBJ2-7 and V is TRBV4-3; D tentatively fits TRBD1 or TRBD2 (5 bases each). Per the germline V gene, CDR1 is LGHNA and CDR2 is YSLEER. Trimming took 5 bases from V and 5 from J, leaving 19 bases between them. This CDR3 has 15 residues. In DNA form, the CDR3 reads TGCGCCAGCAGCTCGCGAGGGAAGGGGAAGGACGAGCAGTACTTC. It is translated as CASSSRGKGKDEQYF.

This rearrangement joins TRBV7-2 to TRBJ2-7, with 13 bases identical to TRBD2. The CDR3 contains 14 residues. Trimming cost V 3 bases and J 6 bases; bases outside gene matches: 2. Germline V gene lookup returns CDR1 SGHTA and CDR2 FQGNSA. DNA for the CDR3: TGTGCCAGCAGCTTCGGACTAGCGGGGGCCGAGCAGTACTTC. This codes for CASSFGLAGAEQYF.

This clonotype has only a few counts. The chain recombines TRBV28 with TRBJ1-3; the D is unclear. CDR1 and CDR2 (germline): MDHEN, SYDVKM. CDR3 length equals 17 residues. Trimming stripped 7 bases from V and 0 bases from J, with 19 bases between. The CDR3 is CASTPTSDRISGNTIYF. CDR3 DNA: TGTGCCAGCACCCCTACCTCCGACCGAATCTCTGGAAACACCATATATTTT. Supplemented by reference TRBV28 and TRBJ1-3, the full variable domain reads DVKVTQSSRYLVKRTGEKVFLECVQDMDHENMFWYRQDPGLGLRLIYFSYDVKMKEKGDIPEGYSVSREKKERFSLILESASTNQTSMYLCASTPTSDRISGNTIYFGEGSWLTVV.

The chain has TRBV10-3 and TRBJ1-1; 9 positions agree with TRBD1. The V segment lost 8 bases and the J segment 0 bases; nucleotides outside the gene matches: 1. The CDR3 totals 13 residues. From germline, CDR1 is ENHRY and CDR2 SYGVKD. CDR3 nucleotides: TGTGCCATCGGACAGGGGTTGAACACTGAAGCTTTCTTT. This translates into CAIGQGLNTEAFF.

This clonotype showed up just a few times. CDR3 coding DNA: TGTGCCATCAGTGAGTCGGCCGAAAGCAATCAGCCCCAGCATTTT. Translated, it gives CAISESAESNQPQHF. This rearrangement joins TRBV10-3 to TRBJ1-5, with D hard to call. Per the germline V gene, CDR1 is ENHRY and CDR2 is SYGVKD. Between the trimmed V and J ends, which lost 0 bases and 1 base, there was a span of 7 bases. The CDR3 runs 15 residues.

This clonotype was found a few times. The chain links TRBV11-2 to TRBJ2-2; possibly TRBD1 or TRBD2 for D (6 bases each). This CDR3 is 16 amino acids long. Trimming removed 0 bases at V and 5 bases at J, with 13 bases between. Germline V gene lookup returns CDR1 SGHAT and CDR2 FQNNGV. The CDR3 here is CASSLDPGGGTGELFF. The CDR3 DNA reads as TGTGCCAGCAGCTTAGACCCAGGAGGGGGAACCGGGGAGCTGTTTTTT.

CDR3 sequence reads: CSARDLLGRDPETQYF. The CDR3 bases are TGCAGTGCTAGAGATCTGCTGGGACGGGACCCAGAGACCCAGTACTTC. The J gene is TRBJ2-5, the V gene TRBV20-1; D possibly uses TRBD1 or TRBD2 (5 bases each). The CDR3 loop spans 16 amino acids. The germline V gene encodes CDR1 DFQATT and CDR2 SNEGSKA (reference sequence). V was shortened by 0 bases and J by 4 bases, with 18 bases between the two germline ends.

This clonotype was counted a few times. V gene TRBV20-1 combines with J gene TRBJ2-1; 12 positions match TRBD2. The CDR3 is made up of 16 amino acids. V gave up 5 bases and J gave up 4 bases; unmatched junction bases: 9. Per germline, CDR1 DFQATT and CDR2 SNEGSKA (reference sequence). This CDR3 is CSAPPGLAGIYNEQFF. In DNA form, the CDR3 reads TGCAGTGCTCCCCCGGGACTAGCGGGTATATACAATGAGCAGTTCTTC.

The genes are TRBV6-4 and TRBJ2-3, with TRBD2 matching over 8 bases. In germline, CDR1 is MRHNA, CDR2 SNTAGT. The CDR3 extends over 18 amino acids. Trimming cost V 3 bases and J 0 bases; bases outside gene matches: 11. The CDR3 sequence is CASSEPSGFLTSTDTQYF. The DNA for the CDR3 is TGTGCCAGCAGTGAGCCTAGCGGGTTCTTAACTAGCACAGATACGCAGTATTTT.

The chain links TRBV12-3 or TRBV12-4 to TRBJ2-1, with TRBD2 matching over 13 bases. The CDR3 has 19 residues. The V segment lost 1 base and the J segment 6 bases; nucleotides outside the gene matches: 12. The CDR3 is CASSLVPGLAGESGNEQFF. The CDR3 nucleotides are TGTGCCAGCAGTTTAGTACCCGGACTAGCGGGAGAATCGGGCAATGAGCAGTTCTTC.

The chain has TRBV29-1 and TRBJ2-1; a possible D gene is TRBD2 (6 bases). The CDR3 is 12 amino acids. V lost 4 bases to trimming and J lost 9 bases, with 13 bases between them. Germline values: CDR1 SQVTM, CDR2 ANQGSEA. The CDR3 DNA reads TGCAGCGTTGTGCGGCAGGGAGGTGAGCAGTTCTTC. This gives the protein CSVVRQGGEQFF.

This clonotype was seen a few times. The gene calls are TRBV14 and TRBJ2-7; D is possibly TRBD1 or TRBD2 (7 bases each). CDR1 is SGHDN and CDR2 is FVKESK in the germline V gene. The CDR3 extends over 16 amino acids. V was cut by 1 base and J by 2 bases, with 15 bases left in between. This CDR3 is CASSQVGGTAAYEQYF. CDR3 sequence (DNA): TGTGCCAGCAGCCAAGTGGGGGGGACAGCGGCCTACGAGCAGTACTTC.

There are a few counts of this clonotype. J is TRBJ2-6 and V is TRBV7-1, with D possibly matching TRBD1 (6 bases). TRBV7-1 is flagged as an ORF with uncertain function. Trimming removed 3 bases at V and 0 bases at J, with 27 bases between. The CDR3 loop spans 22 amino acids. This chain's CDR3 is CASSSLVGSPRGTFSGANVLTF. For the CDR3, the DNA is TGTGCCAGCAGCTCGCTAGTAGGTAGCCCGAGGGGGACCTTCTCTGGGGCCAACGTCCTGACTTTC.